These T cell receptor beta chains were read from a single sample in a study of T cells in localized non-small cell lung cancer. Sequenced by immunoSEQ multiplex PCR; TCRdb stores in-frame clones only, minus some. The table has fewer than 25,000 clones, 85% to 90% seen once; the top ten hold roughly 15%. This material consisted of peripheral blood, taken before any cancer treatment. These receptor sequences come from a male donor aged 60 or over with stage I lung adenocarcinoma. CDR3s include the opening cysteine and the closing phenylalanine or tryptophan. The D gene is left open where the match is weak. The listing skips clone size in some rows; elsewhere it reads once, few, many or a size class.

J: TRBJ2-2
V: TRBV6-1
D: TRBD1
size: .
DNA: TGTGCCAGCAATTGGGACAGGGTCGGCGGGGAGCTGTTTTTT
CDR3: CASNWDRVGGELFF

J: TRBJ2-6
V: TRBV6-5
D: .
size: .
DNA: TGTGCCAGCAGTTACTCGATTGCCACTGGGGCCAACGTCCTGACTTTC
CDR3: CASSYSIATGANVLTF

J: TRBJ1-1
V: TRBV28
D: TRBD1
size: .
DNA: TGTGCCAGCAGTCCCGGACAGGGTGAAGCTTTCTTT
CDR3: CASSPGQGEAFF

J: TRBJ1-5
V: TRBV21-1
D: .
size: .
DNA: TGTGCCAGCAGCAAACGGAGGGGACAGCCCCAGCATTTT
CDR3: CASSKRRGQPQHF

J: TRBJ1-5
V: TRBV21-1
D: .
size: .
DNA: TGTGCCAGCAGGCCAGGGAATCAGCCCCAGCATTTT
CDR3: CASRPGNQPQHF

J: TRBJ1-1
V: TRBV5-1
D: TRBD1
size: once
DNA: TGCGCCAGCAGCTTGGGACAGGGGGAGAACACTGAAGCTTTCTTT
CDR3: CASSLGQGENTEAFF

J: TRBJ1-5
V: TRBV25-1
D: .
size: .
DNA: TGTGCCAGCAGTGGGGAGGGGTACCAGCCCCAGCATTTT
CDR3: CASSGEGYQPQHF

J: TRBJ2-3
V: TRBV11-2
D: .
size: .
DNA: TGTGCCAGCAGCTCGCGCGGCAGCCACACAGATACGCAGTATTTT
CDR3: CASSSRGSHTDTQYF

J: TRBJ1-6
V: TRBV21-1
D: .
size: once
DNA: TGTGCCAGCAGCAAAGGTTGGTTTTGGATCTCCTATAATTCACCCCTCCACTTT
CDR3: CASSKGWFWISYNSPLHF

J: TRBJ2-2
V: TRBV7-2
D: TRBD1
size: .
DNA: TGTGCCAGCAGCTTAGTATTCCAGGGGGCGGTCGGGGAGCTGTTTTTT
CDR3: CASSLVFQGAVGELFF

J: TRBJ1-1
V: TRBV29-1
D: .
size: .
DNA: TGCAGCGCCAGGAGTCAGGGAAGGAACACTGAAGCTTTCTTT
CDR3: CSARSQGRNTEAFF

J: TRBJ2-5
V: TRBV7-2
D: TRBD1
size: .
DNA: TGTGCCAGCAGCGTTTACAGGGGACAAGAGACCCAGTACTTC
CDR3: CASSVYRGQETQYF

J: TRBJ2-1
V: TRBV19
D: TRBD2
size: .
DNA: TGTGCCAGTAGTACGGGGGGGAATGAGCAGTTCTTC
CDR3: CASSTGGNEQFF

J: TRBJ2-2
V: TRBV6-1
D: .
size: once
DNA: TGTGCCAGCAGTCTCATGAACACCGGGGAGCTGTTTTTT
CDR3: CASSLMNTGELFF

J: TRBJ2-5
V: TRBV2
D: .
size: .
DNA: TGTGCCAGCAGCGGAATCGGGTCCCTTCGGGAGACCCAGTACTTC
CDR3: CASSGIGSLRETQYF

J: TRBJ1-1
V: TRBV28
D: TRBD1
size: .
DNA: TGTGCCAGCAGTGCGGGACAGATGAACACTGAAGCTTTCTTT
CDR3: CASSAGQMNTEAFF

J: TRBJ1-5
V: TRBV6-4
D: .
size: .
DNA: TGTGCCAGCAGTGCCGGCCGTAGACCGATCAATCAGCCCCAGCATTTT
CDR3: CASSAGRRPINQPQHF

J: TRBJ2-1
V: TRBV19
D: .
size: .
DNA: TGTGCCAGTAGTGTTGGACAGCCCCACAATGAGCAGTTCTTC
CDR3: CASSVGQPHNEQFF

J: TRBJ1-1
V: TRBV7-3
D: TRBD1
size: .
DNA: TGTGCCAGCAGCCTGGGACAGGTGAACACTGAAGCTTTCTTT
CDR3: CASSLGQVNTEAFF

J: TRBJ1-5
V: TRBV5-1
D: .
size: .
DNA: TGCGCCAGCAGCTTCTCGGGGGAAAGCAATCAGCCCCAGCATTTT
CDR3: CASSFSGESNQPQHF

J: TRBJ1-1
V: TRBV18
D: .
size: few
DNA: TGTGCCAGCTCACCAGTATCAGGGGCCGCTGAAGCTTTCTTT
CDR3: CASSPVSGAAEAFF

J: TRBJ1-2
V: TRBV5-1
D: TRBD1
size: .
DNA: TGCGCCAGCCGCCCTGGGGACAGGGATAACTATGGCTACACCTTC
CDR3: CASRPGDRDNYGYTF

J: TRBJ2-5
V: TRBV7-2
D: .
size: .
DNA: TGTGCCAGCAGCTCCCCAGGGGCTCAAGAGACCCAGTACTTC
CDR3: CASSSPGAQETQYF

J: TRBJ2-2
V: TRBV19
D: TRBD1
size: .
DNA: TGTGCCAGTAGTATTATCCCAGGGGGCCGCACCGGGGAGCTGTTTTTT
CDR3: CASSIIPGGRTGELFF

J: TRBJ2-1
V: TRBV2
D: .
size: .
DNA: TGTGCCAGCAGCCAGTCGGATGAGCAGTTCTTC
CDR3: CASSQSDEQFF

J: TRBJ2-7
V: TRBV4-1
D: .
size: .
DNA: TGCGCCAGCAGCCAAGAGGGGGGTGGGGGTCCCTACGAGCAGTACTTC
CDR3: CASSQEGGGGPYEQYF

J: TRBJ2-1
V: TRBV6-6
D: TRBD2
size: .
DNA: TGTGCCAGCACCCTAGCGGCTTGGAATGAGCAGTTCTTC
CDR3: CASTLAAWNEQFF

J: TRBJ2-2
V: TRBV5-1
D: .
size: .
DNA: TGCGCCAGCAGAGACACAGGGAACACCGGGGAGCTGTTTTTT
CDR3: CASRDTGNTGELFF

J: TRBJ1-1
V: TRBV6-6
D: .
size: .
DNA: TGTGCCTCCGGGGGGGCCCAAGAAGCTTTCTTT
CDR3: CASGGAQEAFF

J: TRBJ2-6
V: TRBV10-3
D: .
size: .
DNA: TGTGCCATCAGTGGCTCACGTCAGGGCTCTGGGGCCAACGTCCTGACTTTC
CDR3: CAISGSRQGSGANVLTF

J: TRBJ1-3
V: TRBV5-1
D: TRBD1
size: .
DNA: TGCGCCAGCAGCTTAACCGGGACAGGGCCAAACACCATATATTTT
CDR3: CASSLTGTGPNTIYF